These 20 T cell receptor beta chains share one sample of origin, sequenced in a study of cytomegalovirus exposure and HLA in healthy donors. The PCR ran on 60 Vbeta and 13 Jbeta primers. Sequenced by immunoSEQ multiplex PCR; TCRdb stores in-frame clones only, minus some. This table has some 130,000 clones, roughly 85% appearing once. Sequencing was performed on PBMCs. The receptor source for this set is a man in his forties or fifties in good health and CMV-seropositive.

The chain links TRBV19 to TRBJ2-7; a weak D match, TRBD1 (5 bases). The CDR3 length is 14 residues. The ends were cut back, 6 bases at V and 0 bases at J, with 12 bases in the middle. The germline gives CDR1 LNHDA, CDR2 SQIVND (reference sequence). This chain's CDR3 is CASRQAGNSYEQYF. The CDR3 region has the DNA TGTGCCAGTAGGCAGGCAGGGAACTCCTACGAGCAGTACTTC.

The V call is TRBV10-3, the J call TRBJ1-2; D may be TRBD1 (6 bases). CDR1 and CDR2 (germline): ENHRY, SYGVKD. V lost 5 bases and J 1 base, leaving 8 bases between the germline ends. The CDR3 contains 13 residues. In DNA, the CDR3 is TGTGCCATCAGTCTGGACAGTAACTATGGCTACACCTTC. Translation: CAISLDSNYGYTF.

V and J are TRBV6-5 and TRBJ2-5; D gene unclear. The CDR3 contains 13 residues. Germline CDR1 reads MNHEY; CDR2 reads SVGAGI. Trimming removed 2 bases from V and 5 bases from J, with 9 bases in between. CDR3 sequence: CASSYPSGETQYF. The CDR3 DNA reads as TGTGCCAGCAGTTACCCCTCCGGGGAGACCCAGTACTTC.

This chain joins TRBV5-1 and TRBJ2-6, with 8 bases matching TRBD1. Germline CDR1 reads SGHRS; CDR2 reads YFSETQ. The CDR3 is 19 amino acids. V lost 4 bases to trimming and J lost 0 bases; unmatched junction nucleotides: 12. The CDR3 is CASSAYRDRSSSGANVLTF. DNA for the CDR3: TGCGCCAGCAGCGCGTACCGGGACAGGTCCTCCTCTGGGGCCAACGTCCTGACTTTC.

This chain's CDR3 is CASSEEQGRPHGYTF. The CDR3 DNA reads as TGTGCCAGCAGTGAAGAGCAGGGGAGACCCCATGGCTACACCTTC. V gene TRBV2 combines with J gene TRBJ1-2; D may be TRBD1 (6 bases). Per germline, CDR1 SNHLY and CDR2 FYNNEI. V lost 1 base and J 6 bases, leaving 15 bases between the germline ends. The CDR3 totals 15 residues.

The sample holds one count of this clone. The chain combines TRBV30 with TRBJ1-5, with 7 bases matching TRBD1. This CDR3 comprises 13 residues. Germline V CDR1 and CDR2: GTSNPN, SVGIG (reference sequence). J was trimmed by 3 bases and V by 3 bases; bases with no gene match: 2. The CDR3 loop is CAWRQGVNQPQHF. The CDR3 coding sequence is TGTGCCTGGAGGCAGGGGGTCAATCAGCCCCAGCATTTT.

The V and J genes are TRBV6-6 and TRBJ1-6; 7 nucleotides align to TRBD1. Germline trimming cut 6 bases from V and 6 bases from J; bases unmatched to any gene: 5. Germline CDR1 is MNHNY and CDR2 is SVGAGI (reference sequence). The length of the CDR3 is 14 residues. CDR3 sequence reads: CASREGTANSPLHF. The CDR3 nucleotides are TGTGCCAGCAGAGAAGGGACAGCTAATTCACCCCTCCACTTT.

This rearrangement joins TRBV6-1 to TRBJ1-1, with D possibly being TRBD1 (6 bases). CDR3 length: 15 amino acids. The V and J ends lost 3 bases and 2 bases respectively, with 13 bases between them. Germline CDR1 and CDR2: MNHNS and SASEGT. The CDR3 loop reads CASSDHWTVNTEAFF. The CDR3, as DNA: TGTGCCAGCAGTGACCACTGGACAGTTAACACTGAAGCTTTCTTT.

The chain combines TRBV10-3 with TRBJ1-2; 8 bases are a match to TRBD1. This CDR3 comprises 14 residues. After removal of 3 bases from V and 3 bases from J, the junction contained 3 bases not matched to a gene. Germline V gene lookup returns CDR1 ENHRY and CDR2 SYGVKD. CDR3 bases: TGTGCCATCAGTGAAGGACAGGGAGACTATGGCTACACCTTC. This translates into CAISEGQGDYGYTF.

This clone was observed a few times. The chain couples TRBV5-6 to TRBJ1-1, with D maybe TRBD1 (5 bases). The germline V gene encodes CDR1 SGHDT and CDR2 YYEEEE. The V gene lost 2 bases and the J gene lost 4 bases, with 12 bases spanning the gap. The CDR3 is 14 residues long. CDR3 bases: TGTGCCAGCAGCTTTGGGACGCGGGGCACTGAAGCTTTCTTT. It codes for CASSFGTRGTEAFF.

This chain uses TRBV11-2 with TRBJ2-1; 11 bases agree with TRBD2. J lost 6 bases, V lost 3 bases, and 4 bases had no gene match. The germline V gene encodes CDR1 SGHAT and CDR2 FQNNGV. CDR3 length equals 15 residues. Here the CDR3 DNA reads TGTGCCAGCAGCTTGCTCCTAGCGGGAGGCAATGAGCAGTTCTTC. Its translation is CASSLLLAGGNEQFF.

The chain carries TRBV2 and TRBJ2-3; no reliable D call. The CDR3 has 14 residues. Deletions cut 2 bases from V and 2 bases from J, with 8 bases between. Germline loops: CDR1 SNHLY, CDR2 FYNNEI. The CDR3 reads CASSELVPTDTQYF. The DNA of the CDR3 is TGTGCCAGCAGTGAATTAGTTCCCACAGATACGCAGTATTTT.

This chain links TRBV5-1 with TRBJ2-5, with D perhaps matching TRBD2 (6 bases). CDR1 is SGHRS and CDR2 is YFSETQ in the germline V gene. This CDR3 comprises 15 residues. V lost 4 bases and J lost 5, with 18 bases in between. CDR3 loop: CASSEAGLRGETQYF. The CDR3 DNA is TGCGCCAGCAGCGAGGCGGGGCTCCGAGGGGAGACCCAGTACTTC. Together with reference TRBV5-1 and TRBJ2-5, the CDR3 gives the full variable domain: KAGVTQTPRYLIKTRGQQVTLSCSPISGHRSVSWYQQTPGQGLQFLFEYFSETQRNKGNFPGRFSGRQFSNSRSEMNVSTLELGDSALYLCASSEAGLRGETQYFGPGTRLLVL.

CDR3 in DNA: TGTGCCAGCAGCTCGTCCGGGGGGGACGAGCAGTACTTC. Its translation: CASSSSGGDEQYF. V usage is TRBV7-9 and J usage is TRBJ2-7, with 8 bases lining up with TRBD2. The V segment lost 4 bases and the J segment 5 bases; nucleotides outside the gene matches: 4. Germline V CDR1 and CDR2: SEHNR, FQNEAQ (reference sequence). The CDR3 is made up of 13 amino acids. The variable domain in full, with the rest retrieved from reference TRBV7-9 and TRBJ2-7, is DTGVSQNPRHKITKRGQNVTFRCDPISEHNRLYWYRQTLGQGPEFLTYFQNEAQLEKSRLLSDRFSAERPKGSFSTLEIQRTEQGDSAMYLCASSSSGGDEQYFGPGTRLTVT.

The chain joins TRBV30 to TRBJ1-2; no definite D call. This CDR3 contains 12 residues. V gave up 2 bases and J gave up 6 bases, with 10 bases separating them. Germline CDR1 is GTSNPN and CDR2 is SVGIG (reference sequence). This CDR3 is CAWSTRWNGYTF. For the CDR3, the DNA is TGTGCCTGGAGTACGCGGTGGAATGGCTACACCTTC.

The chain uses TRBV14 and TRBJ1-6; 7 positions match TRBD1. V was clipped by 0 bases and J by 3 bases; unmatched bases: 5. CDR1 is SGHDN and CDR2 is FVKESK in the germline V gene. This CDR3 contains 17 residues. This CDR3 is CASSQEGQAIYNSPLHF. The CDR3, as DNA: TGTGCCAGCAGCCAAGAAGGACAGGCGATCTATAATTCACCCCTCCACTTT.

The chain joins TRBV19 to TRBJ1-1; D might be TRBD1 (6 bases). CDR1 is LNHDA, CDR2 SQIVND, per germline (reference sequence). The CDR3 is 14 amino acids. V was clipped by 7 bases and J by 0 bases, with 12 bases between them. The CDR3 nucleotides read TGTGCCAGTACCCGGGAGGGGGTGAACACTGAAGCTTTCTTT. Its translation: CASTREGVNTEAFF. The full variable domain, in which reference TRBV19 and TRBJ1-1 provide the parts outside the CDR3, is DGGITQSPKYLFRKEGQNVTLSCEQNLNHDAMYWYRQDPGQGLRLIYYSQIVNDFQKGDIAEGYSVSREKKESFPLTVTSAQKNPTAFYLCASTREGVNTEAFFGQGTRLTVV.

Here the CDR3 reads CAISDPTRNTEAFF. The CDR3, as DNA: TGTGCCATCAGTGACCCAACACGGAACACTGAAGCTTTCTTT. The J gene is TRBJ1-1, the V gene TRBV10-3; the D is unclear. V was pared by 3 bases and J by 1 base, with 9 bases between. The CDR3 loop spans 14 amino acids. In germline, CDR1 is ENHRY, CDR2 SYGVKD.

This clone showed up just a few times. The rearrangement uses TRBV11-2 and TRBJ2-5, with D hard to call. Trimming took off 5 bases at V and 5 bases at J, with 12 bases between the two ends. The CDR3 contains 13 residues. Germline loops: CDR1 SGHAT, CDR2 FQNNGV. CDR3 coding DNA: TGTGCCAGCAGCCCTCCCCTGCAGGAGACCCAGTACTTC. Translation: CASSPPLQETQYF.

J is TRBJ2-7 and V is TRBV2; no clear D. Germline V CDR1 and CDR2: SNHLY, FYNNEI. Between the trimmed V and J ends, which lost 5 bases and 0 bases, there was a span of 11 bases. The CDR3 totals 14 residues. CDR3 residues: CASSLLSRSYEQYF. The CDR3 coding sequence is TGTGCCAGCAGTCTACTATCTCGCTCCTACGAGCAGTACTTC.